Following are 2 T cell receptor beta chains from one sample sequenced in a study of blood T cell repertoires in COVID-19. Produced via immunoSEQ multiplex PCR; TCRdb's table is partial and in-frame only. The sample contains approximately 76,000 clones, approximately 86% of which appear only once. Sequencing was done on a sample of peripheral blood. The receptor set was obtained from a woman aged 55-70 years with acute or convalescent COVID-19.

Concerning this clone itself: The same CDR3 can be traced to other DNA sequences in this sample. The V and J genes are TRBV18 and TRBJ2-7; tentatively, D is TRBD2 (5 bases). The CDR3 totals 13 residues. CDR1 and CDR2 (germline): KGHSH, LQKENI. The V and J ends lost 3 bases and 0 bases respectively, with 6 bases between them. CDR3 in DNA: TGTGCCAGCTCACCGGGGAGCTCCTACGAGCAGTACTTC. Amino acid sequence: CASSPGSSYEQYF.

This rearrangement joins TRBV7-2 to TRBJ2-7, with TRBD2 as a possible D gene (6 bases). The CDR3 is 14 amino acids. Germline-derived CDR1 and CDR2 are SGHTA and FQGNSA. Trimming took off 3 bases at V and 3 bases at J, with 12 bases between the two ends. The CDR3 reads CASSLEGRVYEQYF. The CDR3 DNA is TGTGCCAGCAGCTTGGAGGGGCGCGTCTACGAGCAGTACTTC.